This T cell receptor (beta chain) is from a study of beta chain features in type 1 diabetes. The sequenced template was cDNA made from the entire isolated RNA. The protocol was immunoSEQ multiplex PCR, while the TCRdb copy is restricted to in-frame clones and leaves out a portion. Seen here are 600,000 to 700,000 clones, around an eighth observed once, and the top ten hold 0.095% to 0.15%. Study-wide findings and caveats: There was a moderate but significant shortening of TCRB CDR3s in all four CD4+ subsets of Type 1 diabetes patients. Type 1 diabetes patients showed fewer insertions and more deletions at VDJ junctions. Sampled from patients, naive, central memory and Treg TCRB repertoires appeared more similar than those sampled from healthy donors.

To note about this clone: The antigen is unknown. This same CDR3 is encoded by further DNA sequences in the sample.

This receptor was obtained from a young man with type 1 diabetes. Sequencing used naive CD4+ T cells from blood.

The CDR3 region has the DNA TGTGCCAGCAGCTTTTACAATGAGCAGTTCTTC. Translated: CASSFYNEQFF. The rearrangement links TRBV5-8 to TRBJ2-1; D is undetermined. The CDR3 length is 11 residues. The V gene lost 2 bases and the J gene lost 4 bases, with 1 base spanning the gap. CDR1 is SGHTS and CDR2 is YDEGEE in the germline V gene.